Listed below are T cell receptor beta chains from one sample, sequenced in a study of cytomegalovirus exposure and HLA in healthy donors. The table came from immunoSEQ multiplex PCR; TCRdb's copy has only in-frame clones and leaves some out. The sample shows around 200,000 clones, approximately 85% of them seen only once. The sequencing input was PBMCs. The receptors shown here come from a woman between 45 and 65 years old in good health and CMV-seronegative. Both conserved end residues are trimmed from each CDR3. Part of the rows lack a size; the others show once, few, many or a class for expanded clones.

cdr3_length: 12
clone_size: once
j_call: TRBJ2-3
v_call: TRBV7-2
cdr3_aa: ASRRASGTDTQY

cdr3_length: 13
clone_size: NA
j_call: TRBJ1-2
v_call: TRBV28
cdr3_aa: ASSFPGQGNYGYT

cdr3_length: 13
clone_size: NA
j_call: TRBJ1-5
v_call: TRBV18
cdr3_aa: ASSPQGYSNQPQH

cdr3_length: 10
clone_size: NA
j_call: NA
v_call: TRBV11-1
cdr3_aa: ASSPDRGEQY

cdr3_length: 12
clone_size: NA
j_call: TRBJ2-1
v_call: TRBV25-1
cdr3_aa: ASSLPGSYNEQF

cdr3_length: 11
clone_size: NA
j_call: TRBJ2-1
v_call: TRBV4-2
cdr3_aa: ASSQVGRSEQF

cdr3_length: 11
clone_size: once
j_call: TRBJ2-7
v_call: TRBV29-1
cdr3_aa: SVLIGDPYEQY

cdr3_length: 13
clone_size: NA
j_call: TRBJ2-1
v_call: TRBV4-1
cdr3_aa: ASSQDPGLVSEQF

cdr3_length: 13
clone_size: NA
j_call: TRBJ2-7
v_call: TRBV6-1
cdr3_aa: ASSEARLAANEQY

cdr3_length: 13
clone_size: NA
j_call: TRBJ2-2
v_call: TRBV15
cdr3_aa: ATRPTGSNTGELF

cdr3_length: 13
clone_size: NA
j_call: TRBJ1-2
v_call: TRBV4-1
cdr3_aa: ASSPKWGGDYGYT

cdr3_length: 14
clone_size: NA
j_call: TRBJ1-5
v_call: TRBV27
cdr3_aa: ASSFNPGTGNQPQH

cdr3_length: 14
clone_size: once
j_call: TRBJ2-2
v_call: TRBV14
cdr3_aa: ASSQDLGSNTGELF

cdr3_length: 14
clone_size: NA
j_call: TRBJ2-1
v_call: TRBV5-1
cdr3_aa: ASSFTGTSGTNEQF

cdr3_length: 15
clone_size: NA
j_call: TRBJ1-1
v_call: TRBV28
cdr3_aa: ASSRSRGGQGNTEAF

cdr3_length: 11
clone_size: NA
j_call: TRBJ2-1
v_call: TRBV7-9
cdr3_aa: ASSSSGPNEQF

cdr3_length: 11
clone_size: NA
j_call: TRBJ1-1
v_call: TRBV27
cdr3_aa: ASSRSWDTEAF

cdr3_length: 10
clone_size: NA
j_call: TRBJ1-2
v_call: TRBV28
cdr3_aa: ASGSSNYGYT

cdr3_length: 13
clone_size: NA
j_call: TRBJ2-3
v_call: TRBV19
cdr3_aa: ASSPGGLATDTQY

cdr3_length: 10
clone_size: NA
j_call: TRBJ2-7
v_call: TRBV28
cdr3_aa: ASSPLSYEQY

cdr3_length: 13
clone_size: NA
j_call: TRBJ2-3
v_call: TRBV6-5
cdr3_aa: ASSTRESRTDTQY

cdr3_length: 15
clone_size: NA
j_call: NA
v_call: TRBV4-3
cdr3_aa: ASSRNPGTSGSYEQY

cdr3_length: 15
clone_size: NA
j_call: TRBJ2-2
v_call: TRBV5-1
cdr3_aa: ASSPAWAGGNTGELF

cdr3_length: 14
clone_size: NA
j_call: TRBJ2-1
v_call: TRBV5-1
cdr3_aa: ASSLVLPGSYNEQF

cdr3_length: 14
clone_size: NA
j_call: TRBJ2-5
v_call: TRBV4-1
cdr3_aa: ASSHAPGQAIETQY

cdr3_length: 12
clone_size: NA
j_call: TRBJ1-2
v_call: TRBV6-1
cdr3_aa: ASSEANGIYGYT

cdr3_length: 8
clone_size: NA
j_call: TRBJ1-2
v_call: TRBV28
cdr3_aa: ASRLISYT

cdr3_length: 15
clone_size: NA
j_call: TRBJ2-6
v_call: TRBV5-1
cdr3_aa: ASSSGTAFSGANVLT